This TCR beta chain appears in the sequencing data of a study of blood T cell repertoires in COVID-19. On the study more broadly: Samples representing acute and convalescent COVID-19 were sourced from the United States, Italy and Spain. Nucleic acid was either cDNA or gDNA, and it came from T cells, B-cell-depleted T cells, or PBMCs.

Under the authors' procedure: From reference gene primer amplification, estimates of nucleated cell counts were derived. Data came from immunoSEQ multiplex PCR; TCRdb stores just in-frame clones and leaves some out. V and J calls and clone size are as listed in that table; D and trimming were resolved from the DNA. The table lists 150,000 to 180,000 clones, 85% to 90% of them singletons. The CDR3 consists of 16 residues. This chain connects TRBV21-1 to TRBJ2-7; TRBD1 reflects the table's D call only, with no check against the DNA. TRBV21-1 is given as a pseudogene. This receptor was identified in a woman between 40 and 50 years old with acute or convalescent COVID-19. Sequenced input: peripheral blood. The CDR3 nucleotides are TGTGCCAGCAGCAAATGGGACCAGGGGGCGGGTGCCGAGCAGTACTTC. Protein sequence: CASSKWDQGAGAEQYF.